These 11 T cell receptor beta chains were sequenced from one sample in a study of early T cells in non-severe SARS-CoV-2 infection. From the 5' RACE reads, TCRdb called clonotypes with MiXCR, one entry per CDR3 protein. The table lists about 63,000 distinct CDR3 sequences, 10% to 15% of them singletons. Sequencing was done on a sample of whole blood. The receptors were sampled from an adult who was a healthcare worker with PCR-confirmed SARS-CoV-2 infection or an uninfected control (not recorded which).

This clonotype has just a few counts. This chain joins TRBV3-1 and TRBJ2-5; D perhaps matches TRBD2 (5 bases). The germline V gene encodes CDR1 LGHDT and CDR2 YNNKEL (reference sequence). Trimming removed 3 bases at V and 4 bases at J, with 6 bases between. The CDR3 contains 12 residues. The DNA of the CDR3 is TGTGCCAGCAGCCATGAGGGAGAGACCCAGTACTTC. Encoded protein: CASSHEGETQYF.

The CDR3: CSVEEGQAYEQYF. CDR3 bases: TGCAGCGTTGAAGAAGGACAGGCCTACGAGCAGTACTTC. The chain couples TRBV29-1 to TRBJ2-7, with TRBD1 identical over 7 bases. Germline assignment: CDR1 SQVTM and CDR2 ANQGSEA. The V segment lost 0 bases and the J segment 2 bases; nucleotides outside the gene matches: 1. The CDR3 contains 13 residues.

This clonotype came up many times. V and J are TRBV3-1 and TRBJ2-7; 8 positions agree with TRBD2. This CDR3 contains 15 residues. Unmatched junction bases numbered 12, after V lost 4 bases and J lost 7 bases. Germline CDR1 is LGHDT and CDR2 is YNNKEL (reference sequence). CDR3 nucleotides: TGTGCCAGCAGCCTTTTTTTGCGGGGGGTCGGGGAGCAGTACTTC. Translation gives CASSLFLRGVGEQYF.

This rearrangement joins TRBV14 to TRBJ1-4; TRBD1 aligns across 9 bases. This CDR3 contains 14 residues. The V gene's germline CDR1 is SGHDN and CDR2 FVKESK. The trim removed 3 bases at V and 8 bases at J, leaving 4 bases unmatched. The DNA of the CDR3 is TGTGCCAGCAGCCAGGGACAGGGTATCGAAAAACTGTTTTTT. This sequence encodes CASSQGQGIEKLFF.

This chain links TRBV6-2 or TRBV6-3 with TRBJ2-4, with D possibly being TRBD1 (8 bases). The CDR3 has 18 residues. Trimming cost V 5 bases and J 0 bases, with 20 bases left between them. CDR1 and CDR2 (germline): MNHEY, SVGEGT. CDR3: CASSPSRTGGVAKNIQYF. Here the CDR3 DNA reads TGTGCCAGCAGTCCCTCACGTACAGGGGGGGTAGCCAAAAACATTCAGTACTTC.

Many counts were recorded for this clonotype. The chain has TRBV19 and TRBJ1-1; 7 bases line up with TRBD1. This CDR3 is 15 amino acids long. The J segment lost 5 bases and the V segment lost 6 bases, leaving 12 bases of the junction unmatched. The V gene's germline CDR1 is LNHDA and CDR2 SQIVND (reference sequence). CDR3 sequence reads: CASRSPGGLETEAFF. CDR3 in DNA: TGTGCCAGTAGATCACCAGGGGGGCTTGAGACTGAAGCTTTCTTT.

This clonotype was recorded many times. This chain joins TRBV15 and TRBJ2-1; D is possibly TRBD1 (5 bases). Trimming removed 8 bases from V and 3 bases from J, with 14 bases in between. Germline V CDR1 and CDR2: LNHNV, YYDKDF (reference sequence). The CDR3 is 14 amino acids. CDR3 nucleotide sequence: TGTGCCACCCAGCAAGGGGCTCTCTACAATGAGCAGTTCTTC. This translates into CATQQGALYNEQFF.

In this sample, this clonotype turned up many times. V and J are TRBV3-1 and TRBJ2-3; 7 bases align to TRBD2. This CDR3 comprises 18 residues. V lost 0 bases, J lost 3 bases, and 12 bases stayed unmatched. The germline V gene encodes CDR1 LGHDT and CDR2 YNNKEL (reference sequence). The CDR3 spells CASSQDSTSVFGTDTQYF. Here the CDR3 DNA reads TGTGCCAGCAGCCAAGATAGTACTAGCGTATTTGGTACAGATACGCAGTATTTT.

For this clonotype: It may be a read error: a sequence one base away is much more abundant. The V gene is TRBV10-1, the J gene TRBJ2-3, with D unclear. Germline V gene lookup returns CDR1 WNHNN and CDR2 SYGVQD (reference sequence). Trimming stripped 3 bases from V and 2 bases from J, with 9 bases between. The CDR3 sequence is 14 residues long. The CDR3 DNA is TGCGCCAGCAGTGAACGTCTACACACAGATACGCAGTATTTT. It encodes CASSERLHTDTQYF.

The table lists this clonotype with many counts. The rearrangement links TRBV3-1 to TRBJ1-3; TRBD1 matches 10 bases. This CDR3 is built from 19 residues. Trimming at V came to 1 base and at J to 1 base, leaving 10 bases not matched to a gene. Germline CDR1 LGHDT, CDR2 YNNKEL (reference sequence). The DNA for the CDR3 is TGTGCCAGCAGCCAAGTGGGACAGGGGATTCTATTTTCTGGAAACACCATATATTTT. Translated, it gives CASSQVGQGILFSGNTIYF. Complete variable domain (other parts from reference TRBV3-1 and TRBJ1-3): DTAVSQTPKYLVTQMGNDKSIKCEQNLGHDTMYWYKQDSKKFLKIMFSYNNKELIINETVPNRFSPKSPDKAHLNLHINSLELGDSAVYFCASSQVGQGILFSGNTIYFGEGSWLTVV.

V gene TRBV11-2 combines with J gene TRBJ1-2; possibly TRBD1 for D (6 bases). CDR1 is SGHAT and CDR2 is FQNNGV in the germline V gene. V dropped 5 bases and J dropped 4 bases, with 8 bases sitting between them. The CDR3 runs to 12 residues. The CDR3 DNA reads as TGTGCCAGCAGCACGGACAGCTATGGCTACACCTTC. Translating it yields CASSTDSYGYTF.